One sample yielded the 21 T cell receptor beta chains listed below, sequenced in a study of T cells in Graves' hyperthyroidism and ophthalmopathy. The investigators amplified TCR beta CDR3 regions from RNA transcripts. Primed by the HTBI set, a first-round RT-PCR was run on the TCR CDR3. In TCRdb, the multiplex PCR reads were re-called with MiXCR into one record per CDR3 protein. The data hold 500,000 to 750,000 distinct CDR3 sequences, with approximately 15% observed a single time. The sequenced material came from blood. The receptor source for this set is a young woman with Graves' ophthalmopathy.

This clonotype has ten or more counts. The chain couples TRBV3-1 to TRBJ1-6; TRBD1 might be the D (5 bases). CDR1 and CDR2 from the germline V gene are LGHDT and YNNKEL (reference sequence). V was trimmed by 8 bases and J by 4 bases, leaving 12 bases between them. The CDR3 totals 14 residues. The CDR3 reads CASCGDGYNSPLHF. Here the CDR3 DNA reads TGTGCCAGCTGCGGGGACGGTTATAATTCACCCCTCCACTTT.

The chain joins TRBV6-2 or TRBV6-3 to TRBJ1-5; a weak D match, TRBD1 (5 bases). The length of the CDR3 is 15 residues. In germline, CDR1 is MNHEY, CDR2 SVGEGT. Between the trimmed V and J ends, which lost 8 bases and 4 bases, there was a span of 18 bases. The CDR3 region is CASHPGRAGNQPQHF. DNA for the CDR3: TGTGCCAGCCACCCCGGCAGGGCAGGGAATCAGCCCCAGCATTTT.

The J gene is TRBJ2-7, the V gene TRBV27; 7 nucleotides align to TRBD2. CDR3 length: 14 amino acids. J gave up 2 bases and V 4 bases, and 5 bases lay outside the gene matches. Germline CDR1 MNHEY, CDR2 SMNVEV (reference sequence). The CDR3 DNA sequence: TGTGCCAGCAGTTATTCTAGCGGTGCCTACGAGCAGTACTTC. Amino acids: CASSYSSGAYEQYF.

This clonotype was seen at least ten times. The chain has TRBV6-1 and TRBJ2-1, with D uncertain. V dropped 7 bases and J dropped 8 bases, with 15 bases sitting between them. CDR1 is MNHNS and CDR2 is SASEGT in the germline V gene. The CDR3 runs to 13 residues. The DNA of the CDR3 is TGTGCCAGCAACCGGGCCCCACCCGATGAGCAGTTCTTC. This encodes CASNRAPPDEQFF.

Ten or more counts support this clonotype. This chain uses TRBV6-5 with TRBJ1-2, with D maybe TRBD1 (6 bases). CDR3 size: 15 residues. Germline V CDR1 and CDR2: MNHEY, SVGAGI. Deletions cut 2 bases from V and 4 bases from J, with 14 bases between. The CDR3 DNA reads TGTGCCAGCAGTTACGACTGGGGGGCGACCTATGGCTACACCTTC. It translates to CASSYDWGATYGYTF.

This clonotype was detected many times. This CDR3 is CASSLGRLAGGSYNEQFF. CDR3 nucleotide sequence: TGTGCCAGCAGCCTAGGCCGACTAGCGGGGGGCTCCTACAATGAGCAGTTCTTC. The chain carries TRBV11-2 and TRBJ2-1; the match to TRBD2 covers 13 bases. In germline, CDR1 is SGHAT, CDR2 FQNNGV. J gave up 0 bases and V 5 bases, and 7 bases lay outside the gene matches. CDR3 length: 18 amino acids.

This clonotype was seen at least ten times. The genes are TRBV6-5 and TRBJ1-1; the match to TRBD1 covers 12 bases. Germline assignment: CDR1 MNHEY and CDR2 SVGAGI. CDR3 length: 18 residues. V shed 2 bases and J 8 bases; nucleotides not matched to a gene: 15. DNA for the CDR3: TGTGCCAGCAGTTACACAAAGGGACAGGGGGCTACCGGGGCCGAAGCTTTCTTT. As protein: CASSYTKGQGATGAEAFF.

This clonotype was counted many times. This chain's CDR3 is CASSQSLAGERTGPDTQYF. The CDR3 bases are TGTGCCAGCAGTCAGTCCTTAGCGGGAGAGAGAACCGGTCCAGATACGCAGTATTTT. The chain couples TRBV7-3 to TRBJ2-3; 9 positions match TRBD2. This CDR3 region has 19 residues. Germline values: CDR1 SGHTA, CDR2 FQGTGA. V was clipped by 6 bases and J by 4 bases; unmatched bases: 20.

This clonotype was counted only a few times. The rearrangement uses TRBV12-5 and TRBJ2-5; D gene ambiguous. CDR1 and CDR2 from the germline V gene are LGHNT and FRNRAP. Trimming pared 0 bases from V and 2 bases from J, leaving 13 bases between. The CDR3 is made up of 16 amino acids. The CDR3 loop is CASGLVVSRNQETQYF. CDR3 DNA sequence: TGTGCTAGTGGTTTGGTAGTTAGCAGGAATCAAGAGACCCAGTACTTC.

This clonotype was observed a few times. The chain has TRBV7-3 and TRBJ2-1; 8 bases agree with TRBD2. V shed 4 bases, J shed 11 bases, and the junction held 19 bases outside the gene matches. Germline CDR1 reads SGHTA; CDR2 reads FQGTGA. This CDR3 is built from 17 residues. Here the CDR3 DNA reads TGTGCCAGCAGCTCCCTAGCGGGCAGTAAACCCCAAGAGCAGCAGTTCTTC. Its translation: CASSSLAGSKPQEQQFF.

The chain carries TRBV29-1 and TRBJ2-2, with D perhaps given as TRBD1 or TRBD2 (7 bases each). Per germline, CDR1 SQVTM and CDR2 ANQGSEA. The V end was cut by 0 bases, the J end by 5 bases, with 16 bases between. The CDR3 spans 16 residues. CDR3 region: CSVEDRGGVGTGELFF. CDR3 in DNA: TGCAGCGTTGAAGACAGGGGGGGTGTTGGGACCGGGGAGCTGTTTTTT.

The rearrangement joins TRBV20-1 to TRBJ2-1; D not certain. The germline V gene encodes CDR1 DFQATT and CDR2 SNEGSKA (reference sequence). This CDR3 is built from 14 residues. With 6 bases removed from V and 0 bases from J, the gap between germline ends came to 12 bases. CDR3 protein: CSAPTMSSYNEQFF. In DNA form, the CDR3 reads TGCAGTGCGCCGACCATGAGCTCCTACAATGAGCAGTTCTTC.

This clonotype was seen ten or more times. J is TRBJ1-5 and V is TRBV27, with 7 bases identical to TRBD1. CDR3 length: 13 residues. The trim removed 6 bases at V and 7 bases at J, leaving 6 bases unmatched. Germline lookup yields CDR1 MNHEY and CDR2 SMNVEV (reference sequence). The CDR3 protein is CASSQGGRQPQHF. The CDR3 region has the DNA TGTGCCAGCAGCCAGGGGGGCAGACAGCCCCAGCATTTT.

This clonotype has at least ten counts. The rearrangement uses TRBV20-1 and TRBJ1-4, with 12 bases fitting TRBD1. The V gene's germline CDR1 is DFQATT and CDR2 SNEGSKA (reference sequence). J lost 8 bases, V lost 4 bases, and 2 bases had no gene match. The CDR3 runs to 13 residues. The CDR3 coding sequence is TGCAGTGCTACCGGGACAGGGGGCGAAAAACTGTTTTTT. This translates into CSATGTGGEKLFF.

V usage is TRBV9 and J usage is TRBJ2-5; D possibly corresponds to TRBD2 (7 bases). Trimming cost V 3 bases and J 2 bases, with 17 bases left between them. This CDR3 has 16 residues. Looked up from germline, CDR1 is SGDLS and CDR2 is YYNGEE. The CDR3 sequence: CASSATGGGGQETQYF. The CDR3 DNA follows: TGTGCCAGCAGCGCGACTGGGGGAGGGGGACAAGAGACCCAGTACTTC.

This clonotype came up many times. This chain connects TRBV30 to TRBJ1-5, with unresolved D. V shed 4 bases and J shed 0 bases, with 4 bases lying between them. This CDR3 has 12 residues. Germline V gives CDR1 GTSNPN, CDR2 SVGIG (reference sequence). The CDR3: CAWTVSNQPQHF. The CDR3 DNA is TGTGCCTGGACGGTTAGCAATCAGCCCCAGCATTTT.

V gene TRBV19 combines with J gene TRBJ2-6, with a tentative D call TRBD2 (6 bases). Trimming removed 4 bases from V and 4 bases from J, with 11 bases in between. The germline V gene encodes CDR1 LNHDA and CDR2 SQIVND (reference sequence). CDR3 length equals 15 residues. Written as DNA, the CDR3 is TGTGCCAGTAGTAGGAGGGAGGTAGGGGCCAACGTCCTGACTTTC. Protein: CASSRREVGANVLTF.

This clonotype was counted at least ten times. The V and J genes are TRBV7-9 and TRBJ1-1; possibly TRBD1 for D (6 bases). The CDR3 is made up of 16 amino acids. With 1 base removed from V and 7 bases from J, the gap between germline ends came to 19 bases. The germline gives CDR1 SEHNR, CDR2 FQNEAQ (reference sequence). CDR3 nucleotide sequence: TGTGCCAGCAGCTTAGGGATCGGGGCAGGGGATGATGAAGCTTTCTTT. Encoded protein: CASSLGIGAGDDEAFF. The full variable domain, its missing parts supplied by reference TRBV7-9 and TRBJ1-1, is DTGVSQNPRHKITKRGQNVTFRCDPISEHNRLYWYRQTLGQGPEFLTYFQNEAQLEKSRLLSDRFSAERPKGSFSTLEIQRTEQGDSAMYLCASSLGIGAGDDEAFFGQGTRLTVV.

This clonotype turned up a few times. The rearrangement joins TRBV24-1 to TRBJ2-1, with D perhaps matching TRBD1 (5 bases). The ends were cut back, 9 bases at V and 4 bases at J, with 9 bases in the middle. Germline lookup yields CDR1 KGHDR and CDR2 SFDVKD. The CDR3 is 12 amino acids. The CDR3 coding sequence is TGTGCCACCCGGGCAGGGTACAATGAGCAGTTCTTC. The encoded protein is CATRAGYNEQFF.

With respect to this clonotype: Given a much more abundant clone one base away, this may be a read error. The V gene is TRBV28, the J gene TRBJ2-3; 15 bases line up with TRBD2. Germline V gene data show CDR1 as MDHEN and CDR2 as SYDVKM. V dropped 8 bases and J dropped 9; count of bases not matched to a gene: 18. CDR3 length: 18 residues. Here the CDR3 DNA reads TGTGCCAGCTCGACCACTTTCGGACTAGCGGGAGGGCCTGGGACGCAGTATTTT. Residues: CASSTTFGLAGGPGTQYF.

The chain employs TRBV6-5 and TRBJ2-3; D possibly corresponds to TRBD2 (6 bases). Trimming took 4 bases from V and 14 from J, leaving 13 bases between them. The CDR3 loop spans 11 amino acids. The germline V gene encodes CDR1 MNHEY and CDR2 SVGAGI. Here the CDR3 reads CASSSGGPAYF. The CDR3 nucleotides are TGTGCCAGCAGTTCCGGGGGTCCGGCGTATTTT.